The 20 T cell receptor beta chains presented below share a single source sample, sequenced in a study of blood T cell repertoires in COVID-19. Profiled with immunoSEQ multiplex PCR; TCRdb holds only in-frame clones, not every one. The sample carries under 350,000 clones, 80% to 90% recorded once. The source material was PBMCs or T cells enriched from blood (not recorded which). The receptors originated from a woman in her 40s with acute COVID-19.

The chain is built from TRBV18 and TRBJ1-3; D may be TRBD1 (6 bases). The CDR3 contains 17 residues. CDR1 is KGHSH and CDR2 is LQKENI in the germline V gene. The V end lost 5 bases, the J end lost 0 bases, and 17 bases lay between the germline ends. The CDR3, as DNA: TGTGCCAGCTCAGCGAAAGGACAGCCGTCCTCTGGAAACACCATATATTTT. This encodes CASSAKGQPSSGNTIYF.

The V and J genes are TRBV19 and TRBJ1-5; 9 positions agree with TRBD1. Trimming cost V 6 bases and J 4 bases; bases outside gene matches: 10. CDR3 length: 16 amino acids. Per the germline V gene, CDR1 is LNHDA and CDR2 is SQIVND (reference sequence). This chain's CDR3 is CASRPWTGERNQPQHF. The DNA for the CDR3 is TGTGCCAGTAGGCCCTGGACAGGGGAACGTAATCAGCCCCAGCATTTT.

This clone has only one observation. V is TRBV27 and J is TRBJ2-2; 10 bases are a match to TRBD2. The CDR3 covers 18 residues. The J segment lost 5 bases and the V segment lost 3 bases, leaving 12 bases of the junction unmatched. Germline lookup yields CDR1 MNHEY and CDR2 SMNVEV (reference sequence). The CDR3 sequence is CASSFRSSGSLRTGELFF. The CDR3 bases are TGTGCCAGCAGTTTTCGGTCTAGCGGGAGTTTGAGGACCGGGGAGCTGTTTTTT.

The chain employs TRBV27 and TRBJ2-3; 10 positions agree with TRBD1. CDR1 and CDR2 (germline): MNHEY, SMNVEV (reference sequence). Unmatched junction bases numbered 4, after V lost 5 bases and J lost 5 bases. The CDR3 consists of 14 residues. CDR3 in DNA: TGTGCCAGCAGTCGACAGGGGGCCCGAGATACGCAGTATTTT. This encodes CASSRQGARDTQYF.

For the CDR3, the DNA is TGTGCCAGCAGCAGGGGGCGCAGGAACTATGGCTACACCTTC. Its translation: CASSRGRRNYGYTF. V and J are TRBV7-2 and TRBJ1-2; TRBD1 aligns across 7 bases. The CDR3 totals 14 residues. Unmatched junction bases numbered 5, after V lost 5 bases and J lost 2 bases. Germline V CDR1 and CDR2: SGHTA, FQGNSA.

The CDR3 DNA reads TGTGCCAGCAGTTACCCGGGAGTTAGAGAGACCCAGTACTTC. Protein sequence: CASSYPGVRETQYF. V usage is TRBV6-2 or TRBV6-3 and J usage is TRBJ2-5, with D maybe TRBD2 (6 bases). The germline V gene has CDR1 MNHEY and CDR2 SVGEGT. Trimming left V 2 bases short and J 4 bases short, with 11 bases between. This CDR3 has 14 residues.

Written as DNA, the CDR3 is TGCAGCGTTGAAGGGACAGGGGGCAGGAACACTGAAGCTTTCTTT. It encodes CSVEGTGGRNTEAFF. The rearrangement uses TRBV29-1 and TRBJ1-1; 11 positions match TRBD1. The CDR3 covers 15 residues. The junction had 2 bases not matched to a gene; V was cut back by 1 base and J by 1 base. Per germline, CDR1 SQVTM and CDR2 ANQGSEA.

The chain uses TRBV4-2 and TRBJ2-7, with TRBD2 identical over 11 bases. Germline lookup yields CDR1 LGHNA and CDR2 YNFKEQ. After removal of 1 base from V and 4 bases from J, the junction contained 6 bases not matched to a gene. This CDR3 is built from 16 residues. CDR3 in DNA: TGTGCCAGCAGCCAAGTAGCGGGAGGGCCAGGGTACGAGCAGTACTTC. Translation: CASSQVAGGPGYEQYF.

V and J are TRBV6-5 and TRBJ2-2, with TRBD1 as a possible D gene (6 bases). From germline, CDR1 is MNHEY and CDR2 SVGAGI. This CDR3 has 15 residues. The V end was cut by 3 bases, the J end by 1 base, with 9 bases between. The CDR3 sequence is CASSYVRGNTGELFF. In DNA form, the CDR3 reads TGTGCCAGCAGTTATGTCAGGGGGAACACCGGGGAGCTGTTTTTT.

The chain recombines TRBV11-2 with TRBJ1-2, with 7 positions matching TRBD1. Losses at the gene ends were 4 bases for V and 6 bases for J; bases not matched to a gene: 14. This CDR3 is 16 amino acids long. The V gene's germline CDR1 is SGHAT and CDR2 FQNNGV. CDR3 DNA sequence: TGTGCCAGCAGCTCCATAGGGGGACACAGGGGTGATGGCTACACCTTC. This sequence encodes CASSSIGGHRGDGYTF.

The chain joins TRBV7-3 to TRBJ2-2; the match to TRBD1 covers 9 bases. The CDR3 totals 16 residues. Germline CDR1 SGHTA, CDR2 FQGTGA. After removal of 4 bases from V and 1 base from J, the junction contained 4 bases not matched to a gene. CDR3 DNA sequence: TGTGCCAGCAGCTCGACAGGGGGAGGGAACACCGGGGAGCTGTTTTTT. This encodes CASSSTGGGNTGELFF.

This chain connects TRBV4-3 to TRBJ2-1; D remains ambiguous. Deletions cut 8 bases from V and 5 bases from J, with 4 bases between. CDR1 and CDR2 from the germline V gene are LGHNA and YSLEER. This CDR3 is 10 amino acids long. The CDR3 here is CASPDNEQFF. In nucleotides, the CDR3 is TGCGCCAGCCCCGACAATGAGCAGTTCTTC.

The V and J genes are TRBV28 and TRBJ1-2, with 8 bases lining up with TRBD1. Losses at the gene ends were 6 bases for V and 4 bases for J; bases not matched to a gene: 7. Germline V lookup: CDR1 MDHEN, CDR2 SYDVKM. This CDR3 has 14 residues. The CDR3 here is CASRGQALGYGYTF. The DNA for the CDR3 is TGTGCCAGCAGGGGACAGGCCCTTGGCTATGGCTACACCTTC.

CDR3 nucleotides: TGTGCCAGCAGTACGGGGTTAGGAGGGCACAGGCGGAACACTGAAGCTTTCTTT. It is translated as CASSTGLGGHRRNTEAFF. The chain uses TRBV6-2 or TRBV6-3 and TRBJ1-1; possible D gene TRBD1, 5 bases. Trimming pared 5 bases from V and 1 base from J, leaving 23 bases between. CDR1 MNHEY and CDR2 SVGEGT come from the germline V gene. The CDR3 loop spans 18 amino acids.

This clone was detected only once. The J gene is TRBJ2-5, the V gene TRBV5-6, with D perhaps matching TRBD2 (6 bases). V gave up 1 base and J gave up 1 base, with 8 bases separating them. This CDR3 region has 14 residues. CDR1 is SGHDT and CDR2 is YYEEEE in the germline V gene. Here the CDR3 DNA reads TGTGCCAGCAGCTTGTGGGGGGTCCAAGAGACCCAGTACTTC. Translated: CASSLWGVQETQYF.

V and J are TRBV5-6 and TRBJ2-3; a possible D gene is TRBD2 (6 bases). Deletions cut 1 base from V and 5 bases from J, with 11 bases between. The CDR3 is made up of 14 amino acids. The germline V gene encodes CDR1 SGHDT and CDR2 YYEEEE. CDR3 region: CASSLLGGRDTQYF. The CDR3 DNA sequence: TGTGCCAGCAGCTTGTTGGGGGGAAGAGATACGCAGTATTTT.

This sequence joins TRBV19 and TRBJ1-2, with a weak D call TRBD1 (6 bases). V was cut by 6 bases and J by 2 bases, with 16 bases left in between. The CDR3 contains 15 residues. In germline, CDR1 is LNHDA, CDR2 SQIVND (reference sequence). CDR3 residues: CASSMTGRRNYGYTF. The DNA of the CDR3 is TGTGCCAGTAGCATGACAGGCCGAAGAAACTATGGCTACACCTTC.

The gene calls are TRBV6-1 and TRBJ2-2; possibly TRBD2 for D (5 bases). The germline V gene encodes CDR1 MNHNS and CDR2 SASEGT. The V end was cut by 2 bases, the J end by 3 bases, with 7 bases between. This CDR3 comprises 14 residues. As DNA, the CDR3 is TGTGCCAGCAGTGAAACGAGGGACACCGGGGAGCTGTTTTTT. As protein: CASSETRDTGELFF.

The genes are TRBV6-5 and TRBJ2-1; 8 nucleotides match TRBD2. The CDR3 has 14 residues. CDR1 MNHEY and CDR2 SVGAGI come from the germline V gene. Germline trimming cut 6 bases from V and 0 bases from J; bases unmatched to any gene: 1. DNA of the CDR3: TGTGCCAGCAGACTAGCGGACTCCTACAATGAGCAGTTCTTC. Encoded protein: CASRLADSYNEQFF.

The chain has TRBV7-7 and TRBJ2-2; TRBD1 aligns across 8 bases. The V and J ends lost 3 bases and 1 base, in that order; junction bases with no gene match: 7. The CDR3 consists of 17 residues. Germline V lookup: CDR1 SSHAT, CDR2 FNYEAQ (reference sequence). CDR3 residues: CASSLRMDRVNTGELFF. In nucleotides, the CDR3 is TGTGCCAGCAGCTTGCGAATGGACAGGGTGAACACCGGGGAGCTGTTTTTT.